These 18 T cell receptor beta chains share one sample of origin, sequenced in a study of shared clonotypes between healthy human individuals (dated by TCRdb to 2020 to 2022). CD8 naive samples were obtained by positive selection for CCR7 among CD45RO-negative cells, yielding a CD45RA+CCR7+ population from which TemRA cells were excluded. The protocol used for the library was the immunoSEQ multiplex PCR assay. The clones in this table, taken by TCRdb from immuneACCESS, are in-frame only. Not every clone is retained; where verified, under half of the shortfall comes from an unresolved V gene, and the cause of the rest is unknown. In all, the sample holds approximately 1.9 million clones, and 93% of those were seen once. Approximately 1.7% of the sample lies in the top ten. Sequencing used naive CD8+ T cells from PBMCs. The sample's cell subset or site, from its label and the paper: CD45RA+CCR7+. These receptors were obtained from a man younger than 35 in good health. Some clones in this sample may be carry-over from other donors' samples.

The V gene is TRBV28, the J gene TRBJ2-1; tentatively, D is TRBD2 (7 bases). V was cut by 2 bases and J by 2 bases, with 13 bases left in between. The CDR3 covers 16 residues. CDR1 and CDR2 from the germline V gene are MDHEN and SYDVKM. The chain's CDR3 is CASSLGGEGAYNEQFF. CDR3 nucleotide sequence: TGTGCCAGCAGTTTAGGAGGGGAGGGGGCCTACAATGAGCAGTTCTTC.

The V gene is TRBV5-4, the J gene TRBJ2-3, with 16 bases fitting TRBD2. This CDR3 comprises 17 residues. The germline CDR1 and CDR2 sequences are SGHNT and YYREEE (reference sequence). J lost 5 bases, V lost 4 bases, and 7 bases had no gene match. Written as DNA, the CDR3 is TGTGCCAGCAGCGGGACTAGCGGGAGGGCCCTCTTAGATACGCAGTATTTT. Its protein is CASSGTSGRALLDTQYF. Full variable domain (missing parts from reference TRBV5-4 and TRBJ2-3): ETGVTQSPTHLIKTRGQQVTLRCSSQSGHNTVSWYQQALGQGPQFIFQYYREEENGRGNFPPRFSGLQFPNYSSELNVNALELDDSALYLCASSGTSGRALLDTQYFGPGTRLTVL.

The gene calls are TRBV28 and TRBJ2-7, with TRBD2 matching over 7 bases. Germline CDR1 reads MDHEN; CDR2 reads SYDVKM. The CDR3 covers 16 residues. The V gene end was trimmed by 5 bases and the J gene end by 4 bases; junction bases not matched to a gene: 14. Here the CDR3 DNA reads TGTGCCAGCAGTCCCCACCCCCTTCGGGGGGAATACGAGCAGTACTTC. Residues: CASSPHPLRGEYEQYF.

As for this clone: This CDR3 is also generated by other DNA sequences in the sample. The chain has TRBV27 and TRBJ2-1; D is perhaps TRBD1 (5 bases). Trimming removed 4 bases from V and 6 bases from J, with 7 bases in between. This CDR3 is 12 amino acids long. CDR1 is MNHEY and CDR2 is SMNVEV in the germline V gene (reference sequence). CDR3 DNA: TGTGCCAGCAGTTCACAGGTCAATGAGCAGTTCTTC. The encoded protein is CASSSQVNEQFF.

The DNA of the CDR3 is TGTGCCAGTAGTACACCCCCGGGCCTAGACTACGAGCAGTACTTC. Amino acid sequence: CASSTPPGLDYEQYF. The V and J genes are TRBV19 and TRBJ2-7; D remains ambiguous. Trimming took off 4 bases at V and 3 bases at J, with 16 bases between the two ends. The CDR3 runs 15 residues. Germline assignment: CDR1 LNHDA and CDR2 SQIVND (reference sequence).

The rearrangement uses TRBV27 and TRBJ2-1; D may correspond to TRBD1 or TRBD2 (5 bases each). Trimming pared 5 bases from V and 4 bases from J, leaving 18 bases between. This CDR3 spans 16 amino acids. Germline assignment: CDR1 MNHEY and CDR2 SMNVEV (reference sequence). CDR3 nucleotide sequence: TGTGCCAGCAGTCCGGAGCCGGGACCAGAATACAATGAGCAGTTCTTC. It codes for CASSPEPGPEYNEQFF.

The chain combines TRBV19 with TRBJ1-5, with D perhaps TRBD1 (6 bases). The CDR3 runs to 14 residues. Trimming removed 3 bases at V and 7 bases at J, with 13 bases between. CDR1 is LNHDA, CDR2 SQIVND, per germline (reference sequence). The CDR3 nucleotides are TGTGCCAGTAGTATGCGAGACGGACAGCAGCCCCAGCATTTT. Encoded protein: CASSMRDGQQPQHF.

The sample holds one count of this clone. This CDR3 is also generated by other DNA sequences in the sample. The chain uses TRBV2 and TRBJ1-1; TRBD1 might be the D (5 bases). V lost 6 bases and J 1 base, leaving 6 bases between the germline ends. The CDR3 totals 12 residues. CDR1 SNHLY and CDR2 FYNNEI come from the germline V gene. CDR3 sequence: CASSGANTEAFF. CDR3 DNA: TGTGCCAGCAGCGGGGCGAACACTGAAGCTTTCTTT.

The rearrangement uses TRBV18 and TRBJ1-3; tentatively, D is TRBD1 (5 bases). V was shortened by 6 bases and J by 0 bases, with 9 bases between the two germline ends. Looked up from germline, CDR1 is KGHSH and CDR2 is LQKENI. The CDR3 is 14 residues long. CDR3 bases: TGTGCCAGCTCGAAGGGGATCTCTGGAAACACCATATATTTT. Translation: CASSKGISGNTIYF.

V usage is TRBV7-8 and J usage is TRBJ1-5; unclear D gene. CDR3 length: 15 amino acids. V lost 2 bases and J 0 bases, leaving 8 bases between the germline ends. Germline V gene lookup returns CDR1 SGHVS and CDR2 FQNEAQ. Here the CDR3 reads CASSLWGNSNQPQHF. The CDR3 bases are TGTGCCAGCAGCTTATGGGGAAATAGCAATCAGCCCCAGCATTTT.

The gene calls are TRBV7-9 and TRBJ1-1, with a possible D match to TRBD1 (5 bases). The CDR3 has 14 amino acids. V dropped 0 bases and J dropped 8 bases, with 13 bases sitting between them. Per germline, CDR1 SEHNR and CDR2 FQNEAQ (reference sequence). CDR3 residues: CASSLALTGGEAFF. In DNA, the CDR3 is TGTGCCAGCAGCTTAGCGTTAACTGGGGGGGAAGCTTTCTTT. Variable domain in full (rest from reference TRBV7-9 and TRBJ1-1): DTGVSQNPRHKITKRGQNVTFRCDPISEHNRLYWYRQTLGQGPEFLTYFQNEAQLEKSRLLSDRFSAERPKGSFSTLEIQRTEQGDSAMYLCASSLALTGGEAFFGQGTRLTVV.

In its sample, this clone was seen once. The V call is TRBV5-6, the J call TRBJ1-6; D gene unclear. This CDR3 contains 14 residues. The germline V gene has CDR1 SGHDT and CDR2 YYEEEE. Trimming shortened V by 1 base and J by 5 bases, and 7 bases separated the two germline ends. CDR3 DNA: TGTGCCAGCAGCTTGTTACAGAATAATTCACCCCTCCACTTT. This encodes CASSLLQNNSPLHF.

The chain couples TRBV5-6 to TRBJ2-1; 7 positions agree with TRBD2. Trimming cost V 0 bases and J 3 bases; bases outside gene matches: 6. Germline CDR1 reads SGHDT; CDR2 reads YYEEEE. CDR3 length: 16 amino acids. The CDR3 DNA reads TGTGCCAGCAGCTTGGCCGGGACTACCCTCTACAATGAGCAGTTCTTC. Amino acid sequence: CASSLAGTTLYNEQFF.

The V gene is TRBV28, the J gene TRBJ2-1; 9 bases align to TRBD2. V gave up 4 bases and J gave up 1 base; unmatched junction bases: 14. The CDR3 has 19 amino acids. Germline V lookup: CDR1 MDHEN, CDR2 SYDVKM. DNA of the CDR3: TGTGCCAGCAGTTCCGCCAATAGCGGGAGTCCCTCGTCCTACAATGAGCAGTTCTTC. This translates into CASSSANSGSPSSYNEQFF.

This clone was observed a single time. The V gene is TRBV7-9, the J gene TRBJ2-7; 8 nucleotides line up with TRBD1. This CDR3 region has 15 residues. V dropped 8 bases and J dropped 0; count of bases not matched to a gene: 9. CDR1 and CDR2 from the germline V gene are SEHNR and FQNEAQ (reference sequence). The CDR3 sequence: CASEETGGSSYEQYF. The CDR3 DNA follows: TGTGCCAGCGAGGAAACAGGGGGGAGCTCCTACGAGCAGTACTTC. Combining the CDR3 with reference TRBV7-9 and TRBJ2-7 gives the whole variable domain DTGVSQNPRHKITKRGQNVTFRCDPISEHNRLYWYRQTLGQGPEFLTYFQNEAQLEKSRLLSDRFSAERPKGSFSTLEIQRTEQGDSAMYLCASEETGGSSYEQYFGPGTRLTVT.

J is TRBJ2-1 and V is TRBV12-1; the table names TRBD2, a call not compared with the DNA. TRBV12-1 is labeled a pseudogene. CDR3 size: 19 residues. The CDR3 loop reads CASSFVWTSGSPSYNEQFF. The CDR3 bases are TGTGCCAGCAGCTTTGTCTGGACTAGCGGGAGTCCCTCCTACAATGAGCAGTTCTTC.

The chain links TRBV5-4 to TRBJ2-7, with 10 bases identical to TRBD2. Germline V CDR1 and CDR2: SGHNT, YYREEE (reference sequence). This CDR3 is built from 14 residues. J was trimmed by 4 bases and V by 0 bases; bases with no gene match: 1. CDR3 loop: CASSLEAGGYEQYF. CDR3 nucleotides: TGTGCCAGCAGCTTGGAAGCGGGAGGGTACGAGCAGTACTTC.

The genes are TRBV10-3 and TRBJ2-4; 9 positions agree with TRBD2. J gave up 0 bases and V 0 bases, and 9 bases lay outside the gene matches. Germline V lookup: CDR1 ENHRY, CDR2 SYGVKD. The CDR3 spans 19 residues. CDR3 bases: TGTGCCATCAGTGAGTCTGGGGTAGCGGGAGAACTAGCCAAAAACATTCAGTACTTC. This translates into CAISESGVAGELAKNIQYF.